This entry describes one T cell receptor beta chain. Its antigen remains unidentified. The data were produced by immunoSEQ multiplex PCR, yet TCRdb's version contains in-frame clones alone and is incomplete. The repertoire consists of 4,700 or so clones, with 68% occurring once and the leading ten covering 35% to 50%. The entry originates in a study of CD8 T cell repertoires and HIV-1 epitope variants. Study-wide background: Separate wells received one of Twenty-five Gag or Nef variant peptides. 1M T cells were kept uncultured as a baseline. Tested: three Gag epitope families, Nef HW9 and YT9. Equal numbers of autologous T cell-negative cells presented antigen to enriched T cells.

The ends lost 3 bases at V and 6 bases at J; junction bases unmatched: 12. Germline V gene data show CDR1 as GTSNPN and CDR2 as SVGIG (reference sequence). The CDR3 spans 15 residues. Specimen: cultured CD8+ T cells derived from PBMCs. This TCR derives from a male donor with HIV. This chain links TRBV30 with TRBJ1-1; 8 bases line up with TRBD1. The CDR3: CAWRDFGQGDPEAFF. CDR3 in DNA: TGTGCCTGGAGAGATTTCGGACAGGGAGATCCTGAAGCTTTCTTT.